The 8 T cell receptor beta chains below all came from one sample that was sequenced in a study of response to subunit inactivated influenza vaccine. MiXCR, run by TCRdb on the RT-PCR reads, gives a single entry per CDR3 protein. The sample consists of 500,000 or so distinct CDR3 sequences, over 9.5% of them appearing once. Here the sequenced sample was PBMCs from blood, taken 40 to 50 days after vaccination. The receptors originated from a man aged 45-60 years who received an inactivated influenza vaccine.

In its sample, this clonotype was seen a few times. V gene TRBV3-1 combines with J gene TRBJ1-6; D remains unclear. Germline CDR1 reads LGHDT; CDR2 reads YNNKEL (reference sequence). This CDR3 comprises 14 residues. Trimming removed 1 base from V and 8 bases from J, with 9 bases in between. The CDR3 sequence is CASSQGLGDSPLHF. As DNA, the CDR3 is TGTGCCAGCAGCCAAGGCCTCGGGGATTCACCCCTCCACTTT.

The V call is TRBV3-1, the J call TRBJ2-7, with 8 bases identical to TRBD1. The CDR3 runs to 14 residues. The ends lost 0 bases at V and 7 bases at J; junction bases unmatched: 5. Germline V lookup: CDR1 LGHDT, CDR2 YNNKEL (reference sequence). The CDR3 loop is CASSQDSDRAEQYF. The CDR3, as DNA: TGTGCCAGCAGCCAAGATTCGGACAGGGCGGAGCAGTACTTC.

This clonotype was detected a few times. The V call is TRBV15, the J call TRBJ2-3; tentative D call: TRBD1 (5 bases). Germline-derived CDR1 and CDR2 are LNHNV and YYDKDF (reference sequence). V lost 10 bases and J 3 bases, leaving 20 bases between the germline ends. The CDR3 runs 15 residues. The CDR3 region has the DNA TGTGCCAGCACCCAGGGTCAGGGCAAGACAGATACGCAGTATTTT. Translating it yields CASTQGQGKTDTQYF.

The CDR3 DNA follows: TGTGCCAGCAGCCAAGGGCGACTAGCGAACTCCTACGAGCAGTACTTC. Its translation: CASSQGRLANSYEQYF. The V and J genes are TRBV3-1 and TRBJ2-7; 8 bases are shared with TRBD2. The V and J ends lost 1 base and 0 bases, in that order; junction bases with no gene match: 5. CDR1 is LGHDT, CDR2 YNNKEL, per germline (reference sequence). This CDR3 contains 16 residues.

This clonotype was detected only a few times. The genes are TRBV6-1 and TRBJ1-2; D perhaps matches TRBD1 (6 bases). Between the trimmed V and J ends, which lost 5 bases and 0 bases, there was a span of 10 bases. This CDR3 comprises 14 residues. The germline V gene has CDR1 MNHNS and CDR2 SASEGT. The CDR3 sequence: CASSRTATNYGYTF. The CDR3 DNA reads TGTGCCAGCAGTAGGACAGCCACTAACTATGGCTACACCTTC.

This clonotype turned up a few times. The V call is TRBV3-1, the J call TRBJ2-3, with D unresolved. Between the trimmed V and J ends, which lost 0 bases and 3 bases, there was a span of 13 bases. The CDR3 is 16 residues long. Germline CDR1 is LGHDT and CDR2 is YNNKEL (reference sequence). The CDR3 DNA reads TGTGCCAGCAGCCAAGATGACTCGGTCCCTACAGATACGCAGTATTTT. It codes for CASSQDDSVPTDTQYF.

The V call is TRBV7-9, the J call TRBJ2-3; D gene unclear. Germline-derived CDR1 and CDR2 are SEHNR and FQNEAQ (reference sequence). This CDR3 comprises 12 residues. Deletions cut 5 bases from V and 7 bases from J, with 10 bases between. The CDR3, as DNA: TGTGCCAGCAGCGTCCTCGTGAATACGCAGTATTTT. It translates to CASSVLVNTQYF.

This clonotype appeared a few times. V and J are TRBV6-1 and TRBJ2-1; 8 bases fit TRBD1. The germline V gene encodes CDR1 MNHNS and CDR2 SASEGT. The CDR3 is 15 amino acids. The junction had 7 bases not matched to a gene; V was cut back by 3 bases and J by 6 bases. Written as DNA, the CDR3 is TGTGCCAGCAGTGACCAAGGCACAGGGGGCAATGAGCAGTTCTTC. Its translation: CASSDQGTGGNEQFF.